Following are 4 T cell receptor beta chains from one sample sequenced in a study of shared clonotypes between healthy human individuals. Naive CD8 isolation took CD45RO-negative cells positively selected for CCR7 and excluded terminally differentiated effector memory CD45RA+ cells. Method: immunoSEQ multiplex PCR; TCRdb's copy keeps in-frame clones and lacks some. The data contain over 2 million clones, about 95% of them singletons. Source material: naive CD8+ T cells sorted from blood. The receptors come from a man aged 18 to 30 in good health.

As to this clone: Other DNA sequences in the same sample also yield this CDR3. J is TRBJ2-2 and V is TRBV29-1, with D maybe TRBD2 (5 bases). With 6 bases removed from V and 6 bases from J, the gap between germline ends came to 11 bases. This CDR3 has 12 residues. Germline CDR1 reads SQVTM; CDR2 reads ANQGSEA. The CDR3 region is CSVEGGSGELFF. CDR3 sequence (DNA): TGCAGCGTCGAGGGTGGGTCCGGGGAGCTGTTTTTT.

This chain connects TRBV28 to TRBJ2-3, with a possible D match to TRBD1 (6 bases). Germline CDR1 is MDHEN and CDR2 is SYDVKM. V gave up 6 bases and J gave up 0 bases, with 16 bases separating them. This CDR3 region has 16 residues. Here the CDR3 reads CASSLYSGDSTDTQYF. CDR3 nucleotide sequence: TGTGCCAGCAGCTTGTATTCAGGGGATAGCACAGATACGCAGTATTTT.

For the CDR3, the DNA is TGTGCCAGCAGCTCCCAAGACAGGGTAGGGACTGAAGCTTTCTTT. Its translation: CASSSQDRVGTEAFF. The chain employs TRBV11-2 and TRBJ1-1; 7 bases are a match to TRBD1. The junction had 10 bases not matched to a gene; V was cut back by 4 bases and J by 5 bases. The CDR3 spans 15 residues. CDR1 is SGHAT, CDR2 FQNNGV, per germline.

The chain joins TRBV6-1 to TRBJ1-5; D gene ambiguous. Trimming took off 0 bases at V and 3 bases at J, with 12 bases between the two ends. Looked up from germline, CDR1 is MNHNS and CDR2 is SASEGT. The CDR3 is 16 amino acids. The CDR3 DNA follows: TGTGCCAGCAGTGAAGCCGTCAGCTTTCTCAATCAGCCCCAGCATTTT. It translates to CASSEAVSFLNQPQHF.